This T cell receptor beta chain was retrieved from a study of cytomegalovirus exposure and HLA in healthy donors. With regard to this clone: Its antigen is not identified.

General observations from the study: There were some public TCRs occurring in many donors, but most TCR sequences were rare.

The PCR employed 60 Vbeta primers together with 13 Jbeta primers. Generated by immunoSEQ multiplex PCR, the TCRdb table keeps only in-frame clones and is missing some. The table includes roughly 180,000 clones, roughly four fifths detected once. The CDR3 loop spans 16 amino acids. Unmatched junction bases numbered 3, after V lost 1 base and J lost 0 bases. The germline V gene encodes CDR1 SGHNT and CDR2 YENEEA. Healthy people donating bone marrow made up the donors. Sequenced input: PBMCs. This clonotype originated in a female donor in good health and CMV-seronegative. The genes are TRBV11-3 and TRBJ2-3, with 8 bases fitting TRBD1. The CDR3 sequence is CASSLGRQGSTDTQYF. The CDR3 DNA is TGTGCCAGCAGCTTAGGCCGACAGGGGAGCACAGATACGCAGTATTTT.